Each of the 24 T cell receptor beta chains below was sequenced from the same sample in a study of identical twins. MiXCR was run by TCRdb on the 5' RACE reads, yielding one entry per CDR3 protein. The sample lists 1,800,000 or so distinct CDR3 sequences; 32% were seen once. Sequencing was done on a sample of cord blood. The receptor source for this set is a newborn girl in good health.

This clonotype showed up many times. The V gene is TRBV27, the J gene TRBJ1-2, with 7 bases matching TRBD1. The CDR3 is 14 amino acids. Germline V gene lookup returns CDR1 MNHEY and CDR2 SMNVEV (reference sequence). V lost 5 bases and J lost 4; bases outside the gene matches: 7. The CDR3, as DNA: TGTGCCAGCAGTCCCAGGGGGACCTTCTATGGCTACACCTTC. This encodes CASSPRGTFYGYTF.

The gene calls are TRBV7-2 and TRBJ2-1; TRBD2 agrees at 7 bases. The CDR3 runs 16 residues. The junction had 5 bases not matched to a gene; V was cut back by 1 base and J by 2 bases. Germline CDR1 SGHTA, CDR2 FQGNSA. The CDR3 protein is CASSLVGGSTYNEQFF. The CDR3 region has the DNA TGTGCCAGCAGCTTAGTTGGCGGGAGTACCTACAATGAGCAGTTCTTC.

This clonotype came up a few times. The chain couples TRBV25-1 to TRBJ2-5; 7 bases map to TRBD1. Germline CDR1 and CDR2: MGHDK and SYGVNS. This CDR3 has 13 residues. V shed 6 bases, J shed 4 bases, and the junction held 5 bases outside the gene matches. CDR3 amino acids: CASRGGAGETQYF. DNA of the CDR3: TGTGCCAGCAGAGGGGGCGCAGGAGAGACCCAGTACTTC.

This chain connects TRBV4-2 to TRBJ2-2, with 7 bases aligning to TRBD1. From germline, CDR1 is LGHNA and CDR2 YNFKEQ. The CDR3 is made up of 17 amino acids. V lost 0 bases and J lost 4; bases outside the gene matches: 8. The CDR3 spells CASSQDPRTGGTGELFF. Here the CDR3 DNA reads TGTGCCAGCAGCCAAGACCCACGGACAGGAGGCACCGGGGAGCTGTTTTTT.

CDR3: CASSADRVEQFF. As DNA, the CDR3 is TGTGCCAGCAGCGCGGACAGGGTCGAGCAGTTCTTC. The rearrangement uses TRBV7-9 and TRBJ2-7; 8 positions match TRBD1. The closer fit of TRBJ2-1 to the DNA end suggests the J call may be wrong. The CDR3 spans 12 residues. Germline-derived CDR1 and CDR2 are SEHNR and FQNEAQ (reference sequence).

This clonotype was recorded a few times. The chain links TRBV27 to TRBJ1-2; D possibly corresponds to TRBD1 (5 bases). V was shortened by 3 bases and J by 9 bases, with 14 bases between the two germline ends. The CDR3 loop spans 13 amino acids. Per germline, CDR1 MNHEY and CDR2 SMNVEV (reference sequence). The CDR3 bases are TGTGCCAGCAGTTTTAGTTCGGGGGGTAGCTACACCTTC. Translated: CASSFSSGGSYTF.

The J gene is TRBJ2-7, the V gene TRBV20-1; D gene ambiguous. V lost 2 bases and J 0 bases, leaving 17 bases between the germline ends. Germline V gene data show CDR1 as DFQATT and CDR2 as SNEGSKA (reference sequence). This CDR3 has 16 amino acids. The chain's CDR3 is CSARRLGRMSSYEQYF. For the CDR3, the DNA is TGCAGTGCTAGAAGGTTGGGCAGGATGAGCTCCTACGAGCAGTACTTC.

This clonotype occurred a few times. Its ends do not fully match the called genes, so a read error is possible. The J gene is TRBJ1-2, the V gene TRBV5-8; 10 positions match TRBD1. Germline values: CDR1 SGHTS, CDR2 YDEGEE. The CDR3 contains 16 residues. The CDR3 DNA is TGTGCCAGTAGCTTGGCCATACGGGACAGGGGATATGGCTACACCTTC. This gives the protein CASSLAIRDRGYGYTF.

V gene TRBV24-1 combines with J gene TRBJ2-5, with 9 bases matching TRBD1. This CDR3 has 18 residues. V lost 8 bases and J lost 11; bases outside the gene matches: 26. Germline CDR1 is KGHDR and CDR2 is SFDVKD. CDR3 DNA sequence: TGTGCCACCACCCGGACAGGGGTAATAGCGGAAGAAACAAATGAGCAGTACTTC. It specifies CATTRTGVIAEETNEQYF.

This clonotype was seen a few times. Here the CDR3 DNA reads TGCGCCAGCAGCTTGGATGTTAGGAGCGTGGGAGAGACCCAGTACTTC. Translated, it gives CASSLDVRSVGETQYF. This sequence joins TRBV5-1 and TRBJ2-5; no definite D call. Germline CDR1 and CDR2: SGHRS and YFSETQ. CDR3 length: 16 residues. V lost 0 bases, J lost 4 bases, and 16 bases lay in between.

This clonotype was found many times. V and J are TRBV12-3 or TRBV12-4 and TRBJ2-1; tentative D call: TRBD2 (5 bases). Trimming removed 6 bases at V and 6 bases at J, with 9 bases between. The CDR3 is 12 residues long. CDR3 nucleotides: TGTGCCAGCAGCTCACTAGTCAATGAGCAGTTCTTC. This translates into CASSSLVNEQFF.

This rearrangement joins TRBV5-5 to TRBJ2-3; TRBD2 matches at 13 bases. The CDR3 runs 16 residues. V shed 1 base and J 6 bases; nucleotides not matched to a gene: 5. CDR1 is SGHKS, CDR2 YYEKEE, per germline (reference sequence). The CDR3 spells CASSLRLAGGVDTQYF. For the CDR3, the DNA is TGTGCCAGCAGCTTGAGACTAGCGGGAGGCGTGGATACGCAGTATTTT.

In the case of this clonotype: No conserved phenylalanine or tryptophan ends this CDR3, so it is likely a read error. The rearrangement uses TRBV20-1 and TRBJ2-7; D may be TRBD2 (6 bases). The V and J ends lost 6 bases and 2 bases respectively, with 20 bases between them. Germline CDR1 DFQATT, CDR2 SNEGSKA (reference sequence). The length of the CDR3 is 15 residues. Here the CDR3 DNA reads TGCAGTGCAGACCCCTCCGCTGGCGGGACCTACGAGCAGTACTCC. Amino acids: CSADPSAGGTYEQYS.

V gene TRBV7-2 combines with J gene TRBJ2-3; the match to TRBD1 covers 8 bases. With V trimmed by 6 bases and J by 0 bases, 5 bases remained unmatched. Germline loops: CDR1 SGHTA, CDR2 FQGNSA. The CDR3 is 15 residues long. The CDR3 coding sequence is TGTGCCAGCAGATGGACAGGGCCCAGCACAGATACGCAGTATTTT. It is translated as CASRWTGPSTDTQYF.

As to this clonotype: A read error may produce the germline difference seen at one junction end. The chain is built from TRBV10-3 and TRBJ1-2; D gene unclear. Germline V lookup: CDR1 ENHRY, CDR2 SYGVKD. This CDR3 has 12 amino acids. The CDR3 is CAVSEEVYGYTF. The CDR3 nucleotides are TGTGCCGTCAGTGAGGAAGTTTATGGCTACACCTTC.

This clonotype has only a few counts. The chain joins TRBV14 to TRBJ1-5; D ambiguous. Germline CDR1 reads SGHDN; CDR2 reads FVKESK. Between the trimmed V and J ends, which lost 2 bases and 5 bases, there was a span of 16 bases. The CDR3 totals 16 residues. CDR3 bases: TGTGCCAGCAGCCAAAAGATAGTTGGAGGGTATCAGCCCCAGCATTTT. It is translated as CASSQKIVGGYQPQHF.

This clonotype has only a few counts. The chain employs TRBV10-3 and TRBJ1-2, with 7 bases matching TRBD1. After removal of 5 bases from V and 8 bases from J, the junction contained 14 bases not matched to a gene. This CDR3 region has 15 residues. Germline assignment: CDR1 ENHRY and CDR2 SYGVKD. CDR3 sequence reads: CAISYGTEVGRGYTF. In DNA, the CDR3 is TGTGCCATCAGTTACGGGACAGAGGTGGGACGCGGCTACACCTTC.

J is TRBJ2-5 and V is TRBV12-5; the D is unclear. Germline loops: CDR1 LGHNT, CDR2 FRNRAP. V lost 3 bases to trimming and J lost 13 bases, with 15 bases between them. The CDR3 totals 12 residues. The CDR3 DNA follows: TGTGCTAGTGGTTTTCACACCTACGAGCGGTACTTC. Encoded protein: CASGFHTYERYF.

This chain uses TRBV20-1 with TRBJ2-5; 9 nucleotides agree with TRBD1. Germline V gene data show CDR1 as DFQATT and CDR2 as SNEGSKA (reference sequence). This CDR3 is built from 15 residues. The V segment lost 5 bases and the J segment 1 base; nucleotides outside the gene matches: 8. The CDR3 coding sequence is TGCAGTGCTCCGAGGGACAGGGAGCTCCAAGAGACCCAGTACTTC. It encodes CSAPRDRELQETQYF.

This sequence joins TRBV3-1 and TRBJ2-1; TRBD2 agrees at 7 bases. Near its end, the DNA agrees better with TRBJ2-7, so the J call may be wrong. Germline CDR1 reads LGHDT; CDR2 reads YNNKEL (reference sequence). The CDR3 has 16 residues. CDR3 sequence (DNA): TGTGCCAGCAGCCAACTTCTGGGGGGGACCTACAATGAGCAGTACTTC. It encodes CASSQLLGGTYNEQYF.

The chain is built from TRBV3-1 and TRBJ2-3; the D gene is possibly TRBD2 (6 bases). V was shortened by 4 bases and J by 0 bases, with 14 bases between the two germline ends. The CDR3 runs 16 residues. Germline V gives CDR1 LGHDT, CDR2 YNNKEL (reference sequence). The DNA for the CDR3 is TGTGCCAGCAGCCCCGGGACTTTACATAGCACAGATACGCAGTATTTT. It yields the protein CASSPGTLHSTDTQYF.

The V and J genes are TRBV20-1 and TRBJ2-1; 11 bases are shared with TRBD2. The J call could be wrong; TRBJ2-7 is a better fit for the DNA end. Germline loops: CDR1 DFQATT, CDR2 SNEGSKA (reference sequence). The CDR3 consists of 15 residues. CDR3: CSAPQLAGVYNEQYF. CDR3 DNA: TGCAGTGCTCCGCAACTAGCGGGAGTATACAATGAGCAGTACTTC.

This sequence joins TRBV4-2 and TRBJ2-3, with a weak D call TRBD2 (7 bases). V was clipped by 0 bases and J by 3 bases, with 16 bases between them. Germline CDR1 is LGHNA and CDR2 is YNFKEQ. CDR3 length equals 17 residues. In DNA form, the CDR3 reads TGTGCCAGCAGCCAAGAAATCGGGGGGCAAGTGACAGATACGCAGTATTTT. Translating gives CASSQEIGGQVTDTQYF.

CDR3: CASSQNQGAWGYTF. For the CDR3, the DNA is TGTGCCAGCAGCCAAAACCAGGGGGCGTGGGGCTACACCTTC. This chain uses TRBV3-1 with TRBJ1-2; 8 positions agree with TRBD1. CDR1 LGHDT and CDR2 YNNKEL come from the germline V gene (reference sequence). There are 14 residues in the CDR3. Trimming took 2 bases from V and 8 from J; bases not matched to a gene: 7.